Shown below are 16 T cell receptor beta chains from a single sample sequenced in a study of cytomegalovirus exposure and HLA in healthy donors. PCR used 60 Vbeta primers and 13 Jbeta primers. Profiling relied on immunoSEQ multiplex PCR, and the TCRdb table lists in-frame clones only, not all of them. Of 65,000 or so clones listed, approximately 80% are singletons. The sample taken for sequencing was PBMCs. These receptors all come from a girl between 5 and 17 years old in good health and CMV-seropositive.

The rearrangement links TRBV19 to TRBJ2-1; tentatively, D is TRBD2 (5 bases). The V gene's germline CDR1 is LNHDA and CDR2 SQIVND (reference sequence). The V gene lost 10 bases and the J gene lost 8 bases, with 9 bases spanning the gap. The CDR3 contains 10 residues. Here the CDR3 reads CATKRDEQFF. The CDR3 region has the DNA TGTGCCACAAAGAGGGATGAGCAGTTCTTC. The full variable domain, rest sourced from reference TRBV19 and TRBJ2-1, is DGGITQSPKYLFRKEGQNVTLSCEQNLNHDAMYWYRQDPGQGLRLIYYSQIVNDFQKGDIAEGYSVSREKKESFPLTVTSAQKNPTAFYLCATKRDEQFFGPGTRLTVL.

The chain joins TRBV29-1 to TRBJ2-3; no definite D call. Between the trimmed V and J ends, which lost 1 base and 2 bases, there was a span of 10 bases. The CDR3 has 14 residues. The germline V gene has CDR1 SQVTM and CDR2 ANQGSEA. The CDR3 DNA is TGCAGCGTTGAAGTCAGAGGAGTCACAGATACGCAGTATTTT. Its protein is CSVEVRGVTDTQYF.

The rearrangement joins TRBV10-3 to TRBJ2-7; 7 bases align to TRBD1. The V and J ends lost 4 bases and 2 bases, in that order; junction bases with no gene match: 14. The CDR3 has 17 residues. CDR1 is ENHRY and CDR2 is SYGVKD in the germline V gene. Written as DNA, the CDR3 is TGTGCCATCAGTGTAGTGGCCAACAGGGGTAGCCCCTACGAGCAGTACTTC. Protein sequence: CAISVVANRGSPYEQYF.

This chain connects TRBV2 to TRBJ1-5, with D tentatively TRBD1 (6 bases). The CDR3 loop spans 13 amino acids. Deletions cut 6 bases from V and 4 bases from J, with 10 bases between. Germline V gene data show CDR1 as SNHLY and CDR2 as FYNNEI. In DNA, the CDR3 is TGTGCCAGCAGGACAGGCATAAATCAGCCCCAGCATTTT. This encodes CASRTGINQPQHF.

This sequence joins TRBV7-9 and TRBJ1-1; possibly TRBD1 for D (5 bases). Trimming shortened V by 4 bases and J by 7 bases, and 16 bases separated the two germline ends. The CDR3 contains 14 residues. Per germline, CDR1 SEHNR and CDR2 FQNEAQ (reference sequence). The CDR3, as DNA: TGTGCCAGCAGCTCCGTCGAGACAGCCAATGAAGCTTTCTTT. Residues: CASSSVETANEAFF.

The chain joins TRBV5-4 to TRBJ2-1, with 12 positions matching TRBD2. The V and J ends lost 4 bases and 13 bases, in that order; junction bases with no gene match: 6. This CDR3 has 13 amino acids. Per germline, CDR1 SGHNT and CDR2 YYREEE (reference sequence). Here the CDR3 DNA reads TGTGCCAGCAGCCCCGGGACTAGCGGGCAACAGTTCTTC. This sequence encodes CASSPGTSGQQFF.

By sample fraction, this clone is medium-sized (0.01 to 0.1%). Sequence at one end of the junction differs from germline and may be a read error. The V call is TRBV4-3, the J call TRBJ2-1; possible D gene TRBD2, 7 bases. Germline V lookup: CDR1 LGHNA, CDR2 YSLEER. The CDR3 covers 18 residues. CDR3 nucleotides: TGCGCCAGCAGCCAAGATGGGGGGGGCGGGCTTTCCTTCAATGAGCAGTTCTTC. Residues: CASSQDGGGGLSFNEQFF.

J is TRBJ1-2 and V is TRBV29-1; a possible D gene is TRBD1 (6 bases). The CDR3 covers 14 residues. Looked up from germline, CDR1 is SQVTM and CDR2 is ANQGSEA. The germline V and J ends were trimmed by 3 bases and 5 bases, with 16 bases remaining between them. This chain's CDR3 is CSVEPRGQGYGYTF. The CDR3 nucleotides read TGCAGCGTTGAGCCGCGTGGGCAGGGGTATGGCTACACCTTC.

The chain recombines TRBV6-5 with TRBJ1-1; TRBD1 matches 7 bases. CDR1 is MNHEY and CDR2 is SVGAGI in the germline V gene. This CDR3 spans 14 amino acids. Losses at the gene ends were 8 bases for V and 0 bases for J; bases not matched to a gene: 6. The CDR3 DNA follows: TGTGCCAGCTTTCCCACAGGGGTGAACACTGAAGCTTTCTTT. Its protein product is CASFPTGVNTEAFF.

The V and J genes are TRBV7-2 and TRBJ2-5; tentative D call: TRBD1 (6 bases). CDR3 length: 16 amino acids. V was cut by 4 bases and J by 0 bases, with 15 bases left in between. From germline, CDR1 is SGHTA and CDR2 FQGNSA. In nucleotides, the CDR3 is TGTGCCAGCAGCTCCTTAGGACAGACGTACCAAGAGACCCAGTACTTC. Translated: CASSSLGQTYQETQYF.

This rearrangement joins TRBV19 to TRBJ1-2; D may be TRBD1 (5 bases). V was clipped by 7 bases and J by 8 bases, with 17 bases between them. There are 13 residues in the CDR3. Germline V gene data show CDR1 as LNHDA and CDR2 as SQIVND (reference sequence). The CDR3 here is CASTETVVYGYTF. CDR3 DNA sequence: TGTGCCAGTACTGAGACAGTGGTCTACGGCTACACCTTC.

The V and J genes are TRBV7-8 and TRBJ2-7; the D gene is possibly TRBD2 (5 bases). V lost 5 bases to trimming and J lost 4 bases, with 15 bases between them. The CDR3 sequence is 14 residues long. Per the germline V gene, CDR1 is SGHVS and CDR2 is FQNEAQ. The CDR3 DNA reads as TGTGCCAGCAGCCAGCCGGGGAAAGGGTACGAGCAGTACTTC. Residues: CASSQPGKGYEQYF.

The CDR3 loop reads CASSLDWDSGGASEQYF. In DNA, the CDR3 is TGTGCCAGCAGCTTAGATTGGGATAGCGGGGGGGCAAGCGAGCAGTACTTC. The chain links TRBV11-2 to TRBJ2-7; 11 bases are a match to TRBD2. V trimming: 0 bases; J trimming: 6 bases; junction bases outside the gene matches: 10. The germline V gene has CDR1 SGHAT and CDR2 FQNNGV. The CDR3 extends over 17 amino acids.

This chain connects TRBV6-1 to TRBJ2-7; TRBD1 matches at 12 bases. There are 15 residues in the CDR3. After removal of 5 bases from V and 2 bases from J, the junction contained 4 bases not matched to a gene. CDR1 and CDR2 from the germline V gene are MNHNS and SASEGT. CDR3 in amino acids: CASSFGTGGPYEQYF. The CDR3 bases are TGTGCCAGCAGTTTCGGGACAGGGGGCCCCTACGAGCAGTACTTC.

DNA of the CDR3: TGTGCCAGCAGTGACCAGGGAATCGGCGGAAACACCATATATTTT. This encodes CASSDQGIGGNTIYF. The chain joins TRBV6-1 to TRBJ1-3, with D possibly matching TRBD1 (5 bases). Trimming shortened V by 3 bases and J by 4 bases, and 13 bases separated the two germline ends. Germline CDR1 reads MNHNS; CDR2 reads SASEGT. CDR3 length equals 15 residues.

The rearrangement uses TRBV30 and TRBJ1-2, with unresolved D. CDR3 length: 17 residues. Germline CDR1 and CDR2: GTSNPN and SVGIG (reference sequence). V shed 2 bases and J shed 1 base, with 20 bases lying between them. CDR3 region: CAWSHEDYPIINYGYTF. In DNA form, the CDR3 reads TGTGCCTGGAGTCATGAGGACTACCCCATAATTAACTATGGCTACACCTTC.